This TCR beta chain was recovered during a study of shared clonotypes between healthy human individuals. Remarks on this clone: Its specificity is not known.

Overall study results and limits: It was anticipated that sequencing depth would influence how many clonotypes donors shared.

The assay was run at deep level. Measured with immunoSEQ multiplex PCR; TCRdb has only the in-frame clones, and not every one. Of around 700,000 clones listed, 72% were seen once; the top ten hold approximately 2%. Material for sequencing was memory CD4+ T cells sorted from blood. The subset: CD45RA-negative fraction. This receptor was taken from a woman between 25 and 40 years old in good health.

CDR3 nucleotides: TGTGCCAGCGGCCCCTATCTCCGACCCAGGATGGCGGGGAACCAAGTGTACTTC. Protein sequence: CASGPYLRPRMAGNQVYF. The chain combines TRBV27 with TRBJ2-7, with D possibly TRBD2 on 6 matching bases. CDR3 size: 18 residues. Germline V gene lookup returns CDR1 MNHEY and CDR2 SMNVEV (reference sequence). V lost 8 bases, J lost 12 bases, and 38 bases lay in between.